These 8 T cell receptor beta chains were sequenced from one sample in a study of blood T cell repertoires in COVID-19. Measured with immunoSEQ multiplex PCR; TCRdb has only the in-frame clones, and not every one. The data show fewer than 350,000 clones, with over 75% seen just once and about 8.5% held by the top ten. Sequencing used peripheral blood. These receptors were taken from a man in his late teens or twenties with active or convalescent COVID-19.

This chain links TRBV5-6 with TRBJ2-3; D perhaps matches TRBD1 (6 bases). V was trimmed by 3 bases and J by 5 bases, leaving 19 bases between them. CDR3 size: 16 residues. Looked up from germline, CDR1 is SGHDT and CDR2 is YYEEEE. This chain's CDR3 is CASSWTGTLDLDTQYF. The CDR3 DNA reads TGTGCCAGCAGCTGGACCGGGACATTGGATTTAGATACGCAGTATTTT. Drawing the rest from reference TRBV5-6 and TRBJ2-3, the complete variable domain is DAGVTQSPTHLIKTRGQQVTLRCSPKSGHDTVSWYQQALGQGPQFIFQYYEEEERQRGNFPDRFSGHQFPNYSSELNVNALLLGDSALYLCASSWTGTLDLDTQYFGPGTRLTVL.

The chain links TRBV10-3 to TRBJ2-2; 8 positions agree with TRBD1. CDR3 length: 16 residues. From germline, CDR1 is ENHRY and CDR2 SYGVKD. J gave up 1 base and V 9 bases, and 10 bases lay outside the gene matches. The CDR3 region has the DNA TGTGCCATTCAACACGGGACAGGCCAGAACACCGGGGAGCTGTTTTTT. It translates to CAIQHGTGQNTGELFF.

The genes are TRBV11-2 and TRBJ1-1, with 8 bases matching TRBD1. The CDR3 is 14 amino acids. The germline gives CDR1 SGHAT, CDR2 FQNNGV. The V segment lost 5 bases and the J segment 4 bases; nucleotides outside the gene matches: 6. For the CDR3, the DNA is TGTGCCAGCAGCACGGACAGGGAGGGCACTGAAGCTTTCTTT. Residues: CASSTDREGTEAFF.

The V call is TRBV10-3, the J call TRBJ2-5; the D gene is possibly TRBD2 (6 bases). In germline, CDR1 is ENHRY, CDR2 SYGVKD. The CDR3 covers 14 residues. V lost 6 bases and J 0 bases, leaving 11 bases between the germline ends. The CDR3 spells CAISPREDQETQYF. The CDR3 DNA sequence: TGTGCCATCAGCCCCAGGGAGGACCAAGAGACCCAGTACTTC.

CDR3 in amino acids: CASSRNIRTGNGEQYF. The CDR3 DNA follows: TGTGCCAGCAGCAGAAACATACGGACAGGGAACGGCGAGCAGTACTTC. This rearrangement joins TRBV5-5 to TRBJ2-7; TRBD1 matches 8 bases. Germline V lookup: CDR1 SGHKS, CDR2 YYEKEE (reference sequence). Trimming took 4 bases from V and 6 from J; bases not matched to a gene: 15. The length of the CDR3 is 16 residues.

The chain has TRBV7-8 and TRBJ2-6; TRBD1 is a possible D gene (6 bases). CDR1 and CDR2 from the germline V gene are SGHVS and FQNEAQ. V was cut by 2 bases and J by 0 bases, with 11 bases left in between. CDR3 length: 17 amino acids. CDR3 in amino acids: CASSLPEQGSGANVLTF. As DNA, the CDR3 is TGTGCCAGCAGCTTACCCGAACAGGGCTCTGGGGCCAACGTCCTGACTTTC.

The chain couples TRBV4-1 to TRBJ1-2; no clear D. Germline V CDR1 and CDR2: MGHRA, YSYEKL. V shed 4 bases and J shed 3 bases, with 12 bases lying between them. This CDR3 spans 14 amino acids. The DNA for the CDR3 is TGCGCCAGCAGCCCCGAGCACAGTTACTATGGCTACACCTTC. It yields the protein CASSPEHSYYGYTF.

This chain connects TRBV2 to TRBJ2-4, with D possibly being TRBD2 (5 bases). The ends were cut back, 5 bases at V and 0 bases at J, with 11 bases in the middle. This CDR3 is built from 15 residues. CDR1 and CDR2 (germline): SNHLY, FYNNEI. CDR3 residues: CASSPRTVAKNIQYF. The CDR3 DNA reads TGTGCCAGCAGTCCCCGGACTGTAGCCAAAAACATTCAGTACTTC.